Each of the 22 T cell receptor beta chains below was sequenced from the same sample in a study of cytomegalovirus exposure and HLA in healthy donors (TCRdb year 2017). Receptor libraries were prepared by the immunoSEQ multiplex PCR assay. For the multiplex PCR, a mixture combining 60 forward primers for TCR Vbeta segments and 13 reverse primers for TCR Jbeta segments was used. The immuneACCESS repertoire file appears here via TCRdb, limited to in-frame rearrangements. These files lack a portion of the clones; in checked studies, under half of the deficit traces to unresolved V genes, and the cause of the others is not known. In this sample the table shows over 120,000 clones, around 9.7% of which occur a single time. The leading ten clones occupy 1.8% of the sample. The specimen was PBMCs. Receptor source: a man aged 50 to 60 in good health and CMV-seronegative.

This clone came up many times. CDR3 amino acids: CASSGELAGSDTQYF. The CDR3 nucleotides are TGTGCCAGCAGTGGTGAACTAGCGGGGTCGGATACGCAGTATTTT. V gene TRBV6-1 combines with J gene TRBJ2-3; 10 bases fit TRBD2. Germline V gene data show CDR1 as MNHNS and CDR2 as SASEGT. The CDR3 is made up of 15 amino acids. Trimming at V came to 4 bases and at J to 6 bases, leaving 7 bases not matched to a gene.

This chain links TRBV6-4 with TRBJ1-2; D ambiguous. Germline values: CDR1 MRHNA, CDR2 SNTAGT. Between the trimmed V and J ends, which lost 2 bases and 7 bases, there was a span of 14 bases. The CDR3 consists of 14 residues. The CDR3 loop is CASSDPVGALGYTF. CDR3 bases: TGTGCCAGCAGTGACCCAGTCGGAGCGCTTGGCTACACCTTC.

The rearrangement uses TRBV6-1 and TRBJ2-7; tentatively, D is TRBD1 (6 bases). CDR3 length: 14 residues. The V end was cut by 1 base, the J end by 7 bases, with 14 bases between. Germline CDR1 is MNHNS and CDR2 is SASEGT. CDR3 sequence: CASSEGQGSGEQYF. DNA for the CDR3: TGTGCCAGCAGTGAAGGGCAGGGGTCCGGGGAGCAGTACTTC.

The V call is TRBV7-3, the J call TRBJ2-7; possibly TRBD1 for D (6 bases). Between the trimmed V and J ends, which lost 5 bases and 6 bases, there was a span of 14 bases. The germline V gene encodes CDR1 SGHTA and CDR2 FQGTGA. The CDR3 runs to 13 residues. The chain's CDR3 is CASSLDYRAEQYF. CDR3 DNA sequence: TGTGCCAGCAGCCTAGACTACAGGGCCGAGCAGTACTTC.

This clone was seen a handful of times. The chain combines TRBV6-5 with TRBJ1-2; 11 nucleotides align to TRBD1. CDR1 MNHEY and CDR2 SVGAGI come from the germline V gene. Germline trimming cut 5 bases from V and 9 bases from J; bases unmatched to any gene: 5. This CDR3 is built from 13 residues. The CDR3: CASSPGTGGSYTF. In DNA form, the CDR3 reads TGTGCCAGCAGTCCCGGGACAGGGGGGAGCTACACCTTC.

This clone was counted between two and nine times. The gene calls are TRBV30 and TRBJ2-1; D unresolved. Germline lookup yields CDR1 GTSNPN and CDR2 SVGIG (reference sequence). The CDR3 is 11 amino acids. Trimming stripped 4 bases from V and 7 bases from J, with 8 bases between. The CDR3 sequence is CAWTWANEQFF. The CDR3 nucleotides are TGTGCCTGGACCTGGGCTAATGAGCAGTTCTTC. Combining the CDR3 with reference TRBV30 and TRBJ2-1 gives the whole variable domain SQTIHQWPATLVQPVGSPLSLECTVEGTSNPNLYWYRQAAGRGLQLLFYSVGIGQISSEVPQNLSASRPQDRQFILSSKKLLLSDSGFYLCAWTWANEQFFGPGTRLTVL.

This chain joins TRBV6-1 and TRBJ2-7; 10 bases agree with TRBD2. V lost 3 bases to trimming and J lost 4 bases; unmatched junction nucleotides: 6. The CDR3 runs to 15 residues. The V gene's germline CDR1 is MNHNS and CDR2 SASEGT. CDR3 sequence reads: CASSEDSGRIYEQYF. DNA of the CDR3: TGTGCCAGCAGTGAGGATAGCGGGAGGATATACGAGCAGTACTTC.

This clone turned up a few times. The chain couples TRBV7-3 to TRBJ2-1, with D possibly being TRBD2 (5 bases). The V end was cut by 5 bases, the J end by 2 bases, with 16 bases between. Germline values: CDR1 SGHTA, CDR2 FQGTGA. The CDR3 is 16 amino acids. CDR3 sequence: CASSIVGSETYNEQFF. The CDR3 bases are TGTGCCAGCAGCATCGTTGGGAGCGAGACCTACAATGAGCAGTTCTTC. The full variable domain, with the rest looked up from reference TRBV7-3 and TRBJ2-1, is GAGVSQTPSNKVTEKGKYVELRCDPISGHTALYWYRQSLGQGPEFLIYFQGTGAADDSGLPNDRFFAVRPEGSVSTLKIQRTERGDSAVYLCASSIVGSETYNEQFFGPGTRLTVL.

CDR3 DNA sequence: TGTGCCAGCAGTGAACAGGGTGTTTCCAATCAGCCCCAGCATTTT. Its translation: CASSEQGVSNQPQHF. The rearrangement joins TRBV2 to TRBJ1-5; a possible D gene is TRBD1 (5 bases). The V end was cut by 2 bases, the J end by 3 bases, with 11 bases between. The germline gives CDR1 SNHLY, CDR2 FYNNEI. This CDR3 region has 15 residues.

V gene TRBV7-8 combines with J gene TRBJ1-2; D gene uncertain. Germline V gene lookup returns CDR1 SGHVS and CDR2 FQNEAQ. The CDR3 is 16 residues long. V was pared by 5 bases and J by 0 bases, with 16 bases between. The CDR3 here is CASSDRGAKPNYGYTF. In DNA, the CDR3 is TGTGCCAGCAGCGACCGCGGAGCGAAACCTAACTATGGCTACACCTTC.

The V call is TRBV2, the J call TRBJ2-1; 7 nucleotides agree with TRBD1. CDR1 SNHLY and CDR2 FYNNEI come from the germline V gene. The length of the CDR3 is 15 residues. With V trimmed by 5 bases and J by 0 bases, 4 bases remained unmatched. In nucleotides, the CDR3 is TGTGCCAGCAGTCGGACAGGTAGCTCCTACAATGAGCAGTTCTTC. This encodes CASSRTGSSYNEQFF.

This rearrangement joins TRBV10-2 to TRBJ2-2; D may be TRBD1 (6 bases). CDR3 length: 15 amino acids. The V end lost 5 bases, the J end lost 4 bases, and 14 bases lay between the germline ends. From germline, CDR1 is WSHSY and CDR2 SAAADI. In DNA, the CDR3 is TGCGCCAGCAGTAGGACAGCTATGAGCACCGGGGAGCTGTTTTTT. It encodes CASSRTAMSTGELFF.

This clone has only a few counts. The V gene is TRBV7-6, the J gene TRBJ1-1, with TRBD1 matching over 7 bases. Unmatched junction bases numbered 5, after V lost 2 bases and J lost 5 bases. The CDR3 totals 14 residues. Germline CDR1 reads SGHVS; CDR2 reads FNYEAQ. CDR3 in DNA: TGTGCCAGCAGCTTAATTAGGGGGCAAACTGAAGCTTTCTTT. Its protein is CASSLIRGQTEAFF.

This clone was observed a few times. The V gene is TRBV4-1, the J gene TRBJ1-4; TRBD1 might be the D (5 bases). With 0 bases removed from V and 6 bases from J, the gap between germline ends came to 20 bases. The CDR3 loop spans 18 amino acids. Per the germline V gene, CDR1 is MGHRA and CDR2 is YSYEKL. CDR3 bases: TGCGCCAGCAGCCAAGATTTGGGCCTCTCGGGGGGAGATGAAAAACTGTTTTTT. It yields the protein CASSQDLGLSGGDEKLFF.

V and J are TRBV6-1 and TRBJ2-7; tentative D call: TRBD1 (5 bases). This CDR3 has 14 amino acids. Trimming cost V 6 bases and J 4 bases, with 16 bases left between them. CDR1 is MNHNS and CDR2 is SASEGT in the germline V gene. The CDR3 region is CASRQQKGVYEQYF. The CDR3 DNA follows: TGTGCCAGCAGACAGCAGAAAGGGGTTTACGAGCAGTACTTC.

This clone was recorded a few times. The CDR3 reads CASSFGNGELFF. For the CDR3, the DNA is TGCGCCAGCAGCTTCGGGAACGGGGAGCTGTTTTTT. J is TRBJ2-2 and V is TRBV5-1; D perhaps matches TRBD2 (5 bases). Trimming removed 2 bases from V and 7 bases from J, with 6 bases in between. The CDR3 consists of 12 residues. The germline V gene encodes CDR1 SGHRS and CDR2 YFSETQ.

This clone was picked up a small number of times. The chain has TRBV29-1 and TRBJ1-2; possible D gene TRBD1, 5 bases. Germline-derived CDR1 and CDR2 are SQVTM and ANQGSEA. This CDR3 is built from 14 residues. The V end was cut by 7 bases, the J end by 3 bases, with 18 bases between. The CDR3 bases are TGCAGCGCCGATGTCAGGGATACGGACTATGGCTACACCTTC. As protein: CSADVRDTDYGYTF.

This clone was observed a handful of times. The rearrangement joins TRBV5-4 to TRBJ2-1, with 8 bases identical to TRBD2. The CDR3 has 15 residues. The germline CDR1 and CDR2 sequences are SGHNT and YYREEE (reference sequence). J was trimmed by 3 bases and V by 4 bases; bases with no gene match: 6. The CDR3 spells CASSAGGANYNEQFF. DNA of the CDR3: TGTGCCAGCAGCGCGGGGGGCGCAAACTACAATGAGCAGTTCTTC.

This sequence joins TRBV29-1 and TRBJ1-5, with a possible D match to TRBD1 (5 bases). This CDR3 is built from 12 residues. The V end lost 4 bases, the J end lost 9 bases, and 13 bases lay between the germline ends. Germline-derived CDR1 and CDR2 are SQVTM and ANQGSEA. CDR3 DNA sequence: TGCAGCGTTGGGGGCGTAGGTCGGCCCCAGCATTTT. Its protein is CSVGGVGRPQHF.

This clone turned up a few times. The chain is built from TRBV7-3 and TRBJ2-1, with 12 positions matching TRBD2. Germline lookup yields CDR1 SGHTA and CDR2 FQGTGA. The junction had 4 bases not matched to a gene; V was cut back by 3 bases and J by 7 bases. The CDR3 extends over 15 amino acids. The chain's CDR3 is CASSLTSGSLNEQFF. In nucleotides, the CDR3 is TGTGCCAGCAGCTTGACTAGCGGGAGTTTAAATGAGCAGTTCTTC. The variable domain in full, completed from reference TRBV7-3 and TRBJ2-1, reads GAGVSQTPSNKVTEKGKYVELRCDPISGHTALYWYRQSLGQGPEFLIYFQGTGAADDSGLPNDRFFAVRPEGSVSTLKIQRTERGDSAVYLCASSLTSGSLNEQFFGPGTRLTVL.

In its sample, this clone was seen a few times. The chain employs TRBV20-1 and TRBJ1-2, with D maybe TRBD1 (5 bases). Per the germline V gene, CDR1 is DFQATT and CDR2 is SNEGSKA (reference sequence). V dropped 6 bases and J dropped 7 bases, with 12 bases sitting between them. This CDR3 is 11 amino acids long. The chain's CDR3 is CSAPAGLGYTF. DNA of the CDR3: TGCAGTGCCCCTGCAGGGCTTGGCTACACCTTC.

Only a few counts were recorded for this clone. The chain is built from TRBV9 and TRBJ2-1, with 8 bases lining up with TRBD1. The J segment lost 8 bases and the V segment lost 0 bases, leaving 7 bases of the junction unmatched. Per germline, CDR1 SGDLS and CDR2 YYNGEE. This CDR3 is 15 amino acids long. CDR3 sequence: CASSVDPRGRDEQFF. The CDR3 nucleotides are TGTGCCAGCAGCGTAGACCCCAGGGGGCGGGATGAGCAGTTCTTC.